This T cell receptor (beta chain) originates from a study of blood T cells in healthy people across ages. Remarks on this clonotype: Antigen unknown.

Primed by a sample-barcoded 5' primer and a J-beta primer mix, a second PCR proceeded for about 7 to 12 cycles. From the 5' RACE reads, TCRdb called clonotypes with MiXCR, one entry per CDR3 protein. The sample comprises 780,000 or so distinct CDR3 sequences, around 25% of which are singletons, and approximately 4% rests with the top ten. Broader study findings: Older individuals had lower TCR beta diversity per million T cells (the decline was roughly linear). The study found more naive CD4+ cells and higher diversity in long-lived than aged donors. Donor CMV infection status was unknown, possibly confounding age-related changes in expanded clonotypes.

V lost 4 bases to trimming and J lost 8 bases, with 23 bases between them. The CDR3 runs to 16 residues. Germline-derived CDR1 and CDR2 are SGHRS and YFSETQ. This sample was shared with a second study, whose subject was T cells of mothers and their children. As that report states: Material was donated by three healthy Caucasian mothers and their six children.

The sequenced material came from blood. The rearrangement joins TRBV5-1 to TRBJ2-3; tentatively, D is TRBD2 (6 bases). The source of this sequence is a boy under 18 in good health. The CDR3 is CASSRGGAVLEATQYF. The CDR3 DNA sequence: TGCGCCAGCAGCCGGGGAGGAGCAGTCCTCGAGGCTACGCAGTATTTT.